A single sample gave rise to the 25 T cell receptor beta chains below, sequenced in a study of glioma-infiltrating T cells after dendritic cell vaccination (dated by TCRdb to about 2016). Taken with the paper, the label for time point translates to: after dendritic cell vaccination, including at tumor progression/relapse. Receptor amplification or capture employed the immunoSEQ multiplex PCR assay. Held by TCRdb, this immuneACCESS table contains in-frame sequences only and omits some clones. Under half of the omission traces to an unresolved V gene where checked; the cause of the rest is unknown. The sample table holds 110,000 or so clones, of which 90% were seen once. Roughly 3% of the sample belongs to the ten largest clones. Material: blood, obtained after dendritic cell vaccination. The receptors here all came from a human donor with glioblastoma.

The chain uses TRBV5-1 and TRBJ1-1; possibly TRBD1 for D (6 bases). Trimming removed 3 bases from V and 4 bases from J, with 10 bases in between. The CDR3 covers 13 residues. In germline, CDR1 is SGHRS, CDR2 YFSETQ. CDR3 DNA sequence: TGCGCCAGCAGCTGGGGGGGGGCCACTGAAGCTTTCTTT. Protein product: CASSWGGATEAFF.

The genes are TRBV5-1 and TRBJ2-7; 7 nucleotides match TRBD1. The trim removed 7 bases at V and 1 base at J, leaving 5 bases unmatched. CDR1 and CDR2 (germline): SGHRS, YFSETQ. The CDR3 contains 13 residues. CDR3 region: CASRGQESYEQYF. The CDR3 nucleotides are TGCGCCAGCCGAGGACAGGAGTCCTACGAGCAGTACTTC.

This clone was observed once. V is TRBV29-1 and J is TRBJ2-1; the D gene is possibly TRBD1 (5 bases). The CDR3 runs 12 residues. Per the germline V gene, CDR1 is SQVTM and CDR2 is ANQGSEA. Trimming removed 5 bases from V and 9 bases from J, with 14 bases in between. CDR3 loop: CSVSLGVVEQFF. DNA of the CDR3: TGCAGCGTTTCCTTAGGGGTTGTTGAGCAGTTCTTC.

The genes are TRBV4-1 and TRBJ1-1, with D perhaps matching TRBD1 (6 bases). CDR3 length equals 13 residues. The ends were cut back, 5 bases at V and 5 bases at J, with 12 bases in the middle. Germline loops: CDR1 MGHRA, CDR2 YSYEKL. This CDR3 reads CASSSWGPTEAFF. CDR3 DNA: TGCGCCAGCAGCTCCTGGGGGCCAACTGAAGCTTTCTTT.

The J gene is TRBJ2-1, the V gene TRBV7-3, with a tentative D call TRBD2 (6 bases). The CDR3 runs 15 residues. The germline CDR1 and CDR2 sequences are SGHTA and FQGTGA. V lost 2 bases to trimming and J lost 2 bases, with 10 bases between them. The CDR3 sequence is CASSLVWGAYNEQFF. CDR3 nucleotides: TGTGCCAGCAGCTTAGTCTGGGGGGCCTACAATGAGCAGTTCTTC.

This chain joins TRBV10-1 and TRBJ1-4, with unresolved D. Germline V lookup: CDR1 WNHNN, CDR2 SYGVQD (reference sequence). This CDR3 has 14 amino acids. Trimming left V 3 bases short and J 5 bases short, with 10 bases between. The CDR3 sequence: CASSDGGRNEKLFF. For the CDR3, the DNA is TGCGCCAGCAGTGATGGCGGGCGGAATGAAAAACTGTTTTTT.

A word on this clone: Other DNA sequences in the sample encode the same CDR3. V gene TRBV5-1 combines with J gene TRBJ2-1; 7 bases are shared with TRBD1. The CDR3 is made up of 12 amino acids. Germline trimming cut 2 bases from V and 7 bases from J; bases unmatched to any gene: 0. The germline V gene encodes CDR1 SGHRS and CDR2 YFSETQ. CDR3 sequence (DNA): TGCGCCAGCAGCTTACAGGGGAATGAGCAGTTCTTC. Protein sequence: CASSLQGNEQFF.

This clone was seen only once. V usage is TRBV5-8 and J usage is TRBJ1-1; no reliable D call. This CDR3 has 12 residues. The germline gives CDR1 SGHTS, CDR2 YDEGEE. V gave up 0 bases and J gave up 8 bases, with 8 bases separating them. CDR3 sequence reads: CASSLVKLEAFF. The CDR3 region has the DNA TGTGCCAGCAGCTTGGTCAAACTCGAAGCTTTCTTT.

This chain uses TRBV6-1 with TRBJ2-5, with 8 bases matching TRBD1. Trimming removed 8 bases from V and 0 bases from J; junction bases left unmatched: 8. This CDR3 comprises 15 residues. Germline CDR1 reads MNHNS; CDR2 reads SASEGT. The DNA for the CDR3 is TGTGCCAGCGGGGGACAGGTCGGGGACCAAGAGACCCAGTACTTC. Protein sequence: CASGGQVGDQETQYF.

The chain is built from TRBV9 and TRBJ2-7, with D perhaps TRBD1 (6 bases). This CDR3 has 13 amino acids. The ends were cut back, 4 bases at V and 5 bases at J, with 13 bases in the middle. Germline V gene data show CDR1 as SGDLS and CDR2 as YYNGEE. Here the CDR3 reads CASSNYPGDEQYF. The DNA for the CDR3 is TGTGCCAGCAGCAATTACCCAGGGGACGAGCAGTACTTC.

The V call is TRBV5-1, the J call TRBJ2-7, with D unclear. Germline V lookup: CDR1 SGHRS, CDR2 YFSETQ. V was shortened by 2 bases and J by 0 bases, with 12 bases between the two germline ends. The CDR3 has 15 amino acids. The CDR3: CASSLERHSSYEQYF. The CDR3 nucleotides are TGCGCCAGCAGCTTAGAAAGGCACAGCTCCTACGAGCAGTACTTC.

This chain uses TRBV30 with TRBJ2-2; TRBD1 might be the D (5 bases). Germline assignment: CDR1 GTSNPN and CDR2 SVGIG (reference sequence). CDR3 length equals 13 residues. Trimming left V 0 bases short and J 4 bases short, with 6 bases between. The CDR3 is CAWSVQATGELFF. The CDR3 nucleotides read TGTGCCTGGAGTGTACAGGCCACCGGGGAGCTGTTTTTT.

The CDR3 DNA is TGTGCCAGCAGTGCGGCGGGAGTTCCCGAGCAGTACTTC. Translated: CASSAAGVPEQYF. The gene calls are TRBV2 and TRBJ2-7, with 7 bases matching TRBD2. The CDR3 is 13 residues long. The V segment lost 4 bases and the J segment 6 bases; nucleotides outside the gene matches: 6. CDR1 is SNHLY, CDR2 FYNNEI, per germline.

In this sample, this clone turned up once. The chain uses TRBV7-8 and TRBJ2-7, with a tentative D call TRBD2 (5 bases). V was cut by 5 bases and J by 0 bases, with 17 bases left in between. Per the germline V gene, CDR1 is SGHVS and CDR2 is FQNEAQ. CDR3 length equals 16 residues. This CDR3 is CASSPDGKKSSYEQYF. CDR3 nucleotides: TGTGCCAGCAGCCCTGACGGGAAAAAGAGCTCCTACGAGCAGTACTTC. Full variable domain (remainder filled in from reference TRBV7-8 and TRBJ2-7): GAGVSQSPRYKVAKRGQDVALRCDPISGHVSLFWYQQALGQGPEFLTYFQNEAQLDKSGLPSDRFFAERPEGSVSTLKIQRTQQEDSAVYLCASSPDGKKSSYEQYFGPGTRLTVT.

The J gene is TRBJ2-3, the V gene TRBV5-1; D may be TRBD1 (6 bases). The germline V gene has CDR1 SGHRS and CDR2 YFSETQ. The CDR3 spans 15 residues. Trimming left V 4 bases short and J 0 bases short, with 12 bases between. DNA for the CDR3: TGCGCCAGCAGCCTATGGGACACTAGCACAGATACGCAGTATTTT. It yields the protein CASSLWDTSTDTQYF.

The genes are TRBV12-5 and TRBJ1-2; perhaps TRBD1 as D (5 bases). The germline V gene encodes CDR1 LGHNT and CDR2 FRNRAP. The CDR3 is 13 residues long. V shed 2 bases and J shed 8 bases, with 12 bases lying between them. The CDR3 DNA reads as TGTGCTAGTGGTTTGATGGGACTTGAGGGCTACACCTTC. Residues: CASGLMGLEGYTF.

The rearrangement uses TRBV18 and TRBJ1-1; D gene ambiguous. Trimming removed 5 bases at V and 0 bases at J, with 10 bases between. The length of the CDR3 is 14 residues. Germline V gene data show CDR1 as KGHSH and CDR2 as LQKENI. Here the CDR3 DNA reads TGTGCCAGCTCATCAGAGCAGGTGAACACTGAAGCTTTCTTT. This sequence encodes CASSSEQVNTEAFF.

CDR3 nucleotide sequence: TGTGCCAGCAGTAACACACGCGGCAATGAGCAGTTCTTC. This translates into CASSNTRGNEQFF. The chain carries TRBV7-9 and TRBJ2-1, with D uncertain. V was clipped by 6 bases and J by 6 bases, with 12 bases between them. The length of the CDR3 is 13 residues. CDR1 and CDR2 from the germline V gene are SEHNR and FQNEAQ (reference sequence). The whole variable domain, remainder taken from reference TRBV7-9 and TRBJ2-1, is DTGVSQNPRHKITKRGQNVTFRCDPISEHNRLYWYRQTLGQGPEFLTYFQNEAQLEKSRLLSDRFSAERPKGSFSTLEIQRTEQGDSAMYLCASSNTRGNEQFFGPGTRLTVL.

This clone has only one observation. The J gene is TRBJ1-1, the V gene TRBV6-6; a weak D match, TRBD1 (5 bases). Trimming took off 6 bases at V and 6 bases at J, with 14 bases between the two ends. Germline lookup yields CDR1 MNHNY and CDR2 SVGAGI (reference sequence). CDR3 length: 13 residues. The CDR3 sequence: CASSLPGTAEAFF. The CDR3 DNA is TGTGCCAGCAGCCTACCCGGGACTGCTGAAGCTTTCTTT.

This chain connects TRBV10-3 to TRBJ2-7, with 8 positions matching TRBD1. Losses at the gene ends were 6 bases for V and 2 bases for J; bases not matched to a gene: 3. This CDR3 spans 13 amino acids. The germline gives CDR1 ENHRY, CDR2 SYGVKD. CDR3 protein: CAIRDRETYEQYF. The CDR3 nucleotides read TGTGCCATCAGGGACAGGGAGACCTACGAGCAGTACTTC.

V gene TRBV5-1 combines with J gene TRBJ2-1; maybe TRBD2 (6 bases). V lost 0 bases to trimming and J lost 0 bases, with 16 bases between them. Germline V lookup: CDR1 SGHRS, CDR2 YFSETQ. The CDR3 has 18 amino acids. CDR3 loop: CASSLATSSDTSYNEQFF. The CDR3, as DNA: TGCGCCAGCAGCTTGGCTACCTCTAGCGATACCTCCTACAATGAGCAGTTCTTC.

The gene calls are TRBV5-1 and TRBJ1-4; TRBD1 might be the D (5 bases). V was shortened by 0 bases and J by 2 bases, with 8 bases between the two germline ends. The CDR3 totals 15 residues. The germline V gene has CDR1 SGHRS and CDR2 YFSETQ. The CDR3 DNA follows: TGCGCCAGCAGCTTGGCCGCAGGGACTAATGAAAAACTGTTTTTT. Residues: CASSLAAGTNEKLFF.

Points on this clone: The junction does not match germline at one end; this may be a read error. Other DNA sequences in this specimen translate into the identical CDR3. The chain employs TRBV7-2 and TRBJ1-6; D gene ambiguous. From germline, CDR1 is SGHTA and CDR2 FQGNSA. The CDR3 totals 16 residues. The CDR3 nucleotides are TGTGCCAGCAGCTTAGGGTGGGCTGGGTATAATTCCCCCCTCCACTTT. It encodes CASSLGWAGYNSPLHF.

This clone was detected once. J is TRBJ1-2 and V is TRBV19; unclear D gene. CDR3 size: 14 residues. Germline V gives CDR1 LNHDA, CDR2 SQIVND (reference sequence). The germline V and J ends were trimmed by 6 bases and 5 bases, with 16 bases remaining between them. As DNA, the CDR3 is TGTGCCAGTAGGCAGAGATATACGGGGTATGGCTACACCTTC. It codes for CASRQRYTGYGYTF.

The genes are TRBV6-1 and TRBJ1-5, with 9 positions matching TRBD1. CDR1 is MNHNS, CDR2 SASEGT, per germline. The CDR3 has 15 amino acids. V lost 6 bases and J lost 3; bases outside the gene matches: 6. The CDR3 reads CASRETGGLNQPQHF. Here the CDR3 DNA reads TGTGCCAGCAGGGAAACAGGGGGCCTCAATCAGCCCCAGCATTTT.